Each of the 29 T cell receptor beta chains below was sequenced from the same sample in a study of T cells in Graves' hyperthyroidism and ophthalmopathy. The TCR beta CDR3 regions underwent amplification using RNA transcripts as the source. The HTBI primer set was used in a first-round RT-PCR of the TCR CDR3. TCRdb processed the multiplex PCR reads anew with MiXCR; each CDR3 protein has one entry. The data hold a few hundred thousand distinct CDR3 sequences, with about a sixth observed a single time. What was sequenced was blood. The receptors stem from a young woman with Graves' ophthalmopathy.

This clonotype was counted at least ten times. The gene calls are TRBV7-8 and TRBJ2-5, with 10 bases lining up with TRBD1. The CDR3 totals 16 residues. Germline values: CDR1 SGHVS, CDR2 FQNEAQ. V was pared by 1 base and J by 5 bases, with 7 bases of the junction left unmatched. The CDR3 loop reads CASSLGDRGRLETQYF. The CDR3 bases are TGTGCCAGCAGCTTAGGGGACAGGGGTCGGCTCGAGACCCAGTACTTC.

The chain is built from TRBV6-1 and TRBJ1-2; D unresolved. The CDR3 contains 16 residues. Trimming took off 6 bases at V and 2 bases at J, with 19 bases between the two ends. Germline CDR1 MNHNS, CDR2 SASEGT. CDR3 loop: CASSLGPEPLNYGYTF. CDR3 in DNA: TGTGCCAGCAGCCTCGGACCCGAGCCCCTCAACTATGGCTACACCTTC.

V gene TRBV7-2 combines with J gene TRBJ1-1, with 12 nucleotides matching TRBD1. CDR3 length: 14 residues. V shed 7 bases and J 4 bases; nucleotides not matched to a gene: 4. From germline, CDR1 is SGHTA and CDR2 FQGNSA. The CDR3 DNA reads as TGTGCCAGCACCCGGGACAGGGGGCTCACTGAAGCTTTCTTT. This translates into CASTRDRGLTEAFF.

In regard to this clonotype: This sequence may be a read error, since a much larger clone differs from it by one base. The gene calls are TRBV20-1 and TRBJ2-5, with a possible D match to TRBD1 (6 bases). V dropped 5 bases and J dropped 6 bases, with 19 bases sitting between them. This CDR3 spans 14 amino acids. Germline V gene lookup returns CDR1 DFQATT and CDR2 SNEGSKA (reference sequence). CDR3 sequence: CSAPKPQGWKTQYF. In DNA, the CDR3 is TGCAGTGCTCCCAAACCACAGGGTTGGAAGACCCAGTACTTC.

This rearrangement joins TRBV6-2 or TRBV6-3 to TRBJ1-2; 7 bases are shared with TRBD1. CDR3 length: 17 amino acids. CDR1 and CDR2 from the germline V gene are MNHEY and SVGEGT. Trimming at V came to 8 bases and at J to 2 bases, leaving 17 bases not matched to a gene. The CDR3 region is CASPWGTQGNENYGYTF. Written as DNA, the CDR3 is TGTGCCAGCCCCTGGGGAACACAGGGGAACGAGAACTATGGCTACACCTTC.

This clonotype showed up many times. The rearrangement uses TRBV11-2 and TRBJ1-1; the D gene is possibly TRBD1 (5 bases). Per the germline V gene, CDR1 is SGHAT and CDR2 is FQNNGV. The V gene lost 1 base and the J gene lost 1 base, with 7 bases spanning the gap. The CDR3 extends over 14 amino acids. CDR3 nucleotide sequence: TGTGCCAGCAGCTTAGCGGGGGGGAACACTGAAGCTTTCTTT. Its protein product is CASSLAGGNTEAFF.

This chain links TRBV5-1 with TRBJ2-1; D possibly matches TRBD1 or TRBD2 (6 bases each). Germline-derived CDR1 and CDR2 are SGHRS and YFSETQ. The ends were cut back, 5 bases at V and 6 bases at J, with 12 bases in the middle. CDR3 length: 13 residues. Written as DNA, the CDR3 is TGCGCCAGCAGGCCGGGGGCAGGCAATGAGCAGTTCTTC. Its protein is CASRPGAGNEQFF.

The chain carries TRBV11-1 and TRBJ1-2; a possible D gene is TRBD1 (6 bases). Germline values: CDR1 SGHAT, CDR2 FQDESV (reference sequence). V was cut by 5 bases and J by 2 bases, with 18 bases left in between. The CDR3 runs to 16 residues. CDR3 DNA: TGTGCCAGCAGCCAAGAGCTAGGGGGTGGAAACTATGGCTACACCTTC. Its protein is CASSQELGGGNYGYTF. The variable domain in full, with the rest retrieved from reference TRBV11-1 and TRBJ1-2, is EAEVAQSPRYKITEKSQAVAFWCDPISGHATLYWYRQILGQGPELLVQFQDESVVDDSQLPKDRFSAERLKGVDSTLKIQPAELGDSAMYLCASSQELGGGNYGYTFGSGTRLTVV.

This clonotype was seen a few times. This rearrangement joins TRBV4-1 to TRBJ2-7; unclear D gene. V lost 0 bases and J 4 bases, leaving 4 bases between the germline ends. Germline V gene lookup returns CDR1 MGHRA and CDR2 YSYEKL. CDR3 length: 12 residues. The CDR3 loop is CASSQDLYEQYF. The CDR3 region has the DNA TGCGCCAGCAGCCAAGACCTATACGAGCAGTACTTC.

There are a few counts of this clonotype. V is TRBV12-3 or TRBV12-4 and J is TRBJ2-2; 9 nucleotides align to TRBD2. CDR3 length: 15 amino acids. The ends lost 2 bases at V and 6 bases at J; junction bases unmatched: 4. In DNA form, the CDR3 reads TGTGCCAGCAGTTTACGCGGGGGGGCCCCCGGGGAGCTGTTTTTT. Its translation is CASSLRGGAPGELFF.

The chain recombines TRBV11-2 with TRBJ2-7; weak D call: TRBD1 (6 bases). Germline loops: CDR1 SGHAT, CDR2 FQNNGV. Trimming took 0 bases from V and 2 from J, leaving 11 bases between them. This CDR3 has 15 amino acids. The CDR3 sequence: CASSLETGITYEQYF. The CDR3 nucleotides are TGTGCCAGCAGCTTAGAAACAGGGATAACCTACGAGCAGTACTTC.

This clonotype was seen a few times. This chain links TRBV14 with TRBJ1-2; unclear D gene. Germline CDR1 is SGHDN and CDR2 is FVKESK. V was pared by 1 base and J by 7 bases, with 19 bases between. The CDR3 extends over 16 amino acids. CDR3 sequence: CASSQGALLGSGGYTF. CDR3 sequence (DNA): TGTGCCAGCAGCCAAGGTGCTCTGTTGGGAAGCGGTGGCTACACCTTC.

The chain carries TRBV6-1 and TRBJ2-2; D remains unclear. The CDR3 sequence is 14 residues long. Trimming shortened V by 6 bases and J by 3 bases, and 11 bases separated the two germline ends. Germline assignment: CDR1 MNHNS and CDR2 SASEGT. CDR3 loop: CASSDTFYTGELFF. In DNA, the CDR3 is TGTGCCAGCAGCGACACGTTTTACACCGGGGAGCTGTTTTTT.

The chain carries TRBV5-8 and TRBJ1-4; 7 bases line up with TRBD1. Germline CDR1 reads SGHTS; CDR2 reads YDEGEE. The CDR3 contains 15 residues. With V trimmed by 2 bases and J by 1 base, 2 bases remained unmatched. CDR3 protein: CASSLGGGTNEKLFF. CDR3 in DNA: TGTGCCAGCAGCTTAGGGGGCGGAACTAATGAAAAACTGTTTTTT.

This clonotype was recorded at least ten times. The J gene is TRBJ1-1, the V gene TRBV5-8; unclear D gene. Germline V gives CDR1 SGHTS, CDR2 YDEGEE. With 0 bases removed from V and 1 base from J, the gap between germline ends came to 7 bases. This CDR3 is 14 amino acids long. The CDR3 sequence is CASSLEARNTEAFF. In nucleotides, the CDR3 is TGTGCCAGCAGCTTGGAAGCCAGGAACACTGAAGCTTTCTTT.

This clonotype was recorded at least ten times. The chain uses TRBV7-9 and TRBJ2-1; 14 nucleotides match TRBD2. CDR3 size: 16 residues. Germline V gene lookup returns CDR1 SEHNR and CDR2 FQNEAQ (reference sequence). V gave up 3 bases and J gave up 8 bases; unmatched junction bases: 6. The CDR3 region has the DNA TGTGCCAGCAGCTTGGGACTAGCGGGAGCCCCAGATGAGCAGTTCTTC. It yields the protein CASSLGLAGAPDEQFF.

V gene TRBV30 combines with J gene TRBJ2-7, with 10 bases matching TRBD2. Looked up from germline, CDR1 is GTSNPN and CDR2 is SVGIG (reference sequence). The CDR3 runs 16 residues. The trim removed 0 bases at V and 7 bases at J, leaving 12 bases unmatched. CDR3 residues: CAWSVGAGGPGGEQYF. CDR3 nucleotides: TGTGCCTGGAGTGTTGGAGCGGGAGGGCCGGGGGGAGAGCAGTACTTC.

The gene calls are TRBV6-1 and TRBJ1-6; D remains unclear. This CDR3 comprises 13 residues. Germline CDR1 reads MNHNS; CDR2 reads SASEGT. Trimming removed 9 bases at V and 11 bases at J, with 17 bases between. The CDR3 DNA is TGTGCCAGTAGCGGTCCCCGCCAGGCACCCCTCCACTTT. Protein product: CASSGPRQAPLHF.

This clonotype was found many times. The chain combines TRBV12-3 or TRBV12-4 with TRBJ1-4; D might be TRBD1 (6 bases). The CDR3 totals 15 residues. V was pared by 4 bases and J by 8 bases, with 17 bases between. In DNA, the CDR3 is TGTGCCAGCAGTTCCGTTTGGGGGGCGCGCGAAAAACTGTTTTTT. Translating it yields CASSSVWGAREKLFF.

The CDR3 coding sequence is TGTGCCAGTAGCCTTTCTCCAGGAACCGGGGAGCTGTTTTTT. It yields the protein CASSLSPGTGELFF. This rearrangement joins TRBV19 to TRBJ2-2, with D unresolved. Per germline, CDR1 LNHDA and CDR2 SQIVND (reference sequence). Trimming shortened V by 6 bases and J by 5 bases, and 13 bases separated the two germline ends. This CDR3 is built from 14 residues.

This clonotype was seen at least ten times. This chain links TRBV20-1 with TRBJ2-3; TRBD1 matches 7 bases. Germline V gene sequence: CDR1 DFQATT, CDR2 SNEGSKA (reference sequence). The trim removed 1 base at V and 0 bases at J, leaving 4 bases unmatched. The CDR3 consists of 15 residues. CDR3 sequence (DNA): TGCAGTGCTAGAGGTGGGACAGCCAGCACAGATACGCAGTATTTT. Translation gives CSARGGTASTDTQYF.

The chain uses TRBV19 and TRBJ1-5; 7 nucleotides match TRBD1. J gave up 0 bases and V 11 bases, and 4 bases lay outside the gene matches. Germline CDR1 LNHDA, CDR2 SQIVND (reference sequence). The CDR3 is made up of 13 amino acids. CDR3 coding DNA: TGTGCCGCCAGGGGGTATAGCAATCAGCCCCAGCATTTT. Translation gives CAARGYSNQPQHF.

At least ten counts were recorded for this clonotype. The rearrangement links TRBV19 to TRBJ1-5; a possible D gene is TRBD1 (6 bases). Trimming removed 9 bases at V and 4 bases at J, with 16 bases between. This CDR3 spans 14 amino acids. The V gene's germline CDR1 is LNHDA and CDR2 SQIVND (reference sequence). For the CDR3, the DNA is TGTGCCAGCAGTGAAGGAGGGGGAAATCAGCCCCAGCATTTT. Amino acids: CASSEGGGNQPQHF. The full variable domain, its missing parts supplied by reference TRBV19 and TRBJ1-5, is DGGITQSPKYLFRKEGQNVTLSCEQNLNHDAMYWYRQDPGQGLRLIYYSQIVNDFQKGDIAEGYSVSREKKESFPLTVTSAQKNPTAFYLCASSEGGGNQPQHFGDGTRLSIL.

The V gene is TRBV5-1, the J gene TRBJ1-1; 12 nucleotides agree with TRBD1. This CDR3 region has 16 residues. The V and J ends lost 3 bases and 4 bases, in that order; junction bases with no gene match: 7. Per the germline V gene, CDR1 is SGHRS and CDR2 is YFSETQ. The CDR3 DNA sequence: TGCGCCAGCAGCTCGGGACAGGGGGCGCGACCCACTGAAGCTTTCTTT. Its protein product is CASSSGQGARPTEAFF.

Only a few counts were recorded for this clonotype. The CDR3 sequence is CASSQVPGQGWGQYF. The CDR3 DNA is TGCGCCAGCAGCCAAGTTCCGGGACAGGGGTGGGGGCAGTACTTC. This chain uses TRBV4-1 with TRBJ2-7; the match to TRBD1 covers 10 bases. Germline V lookup: CDR1 MGHRA, CDR2 YSYEKL. V lost 1 base, J lost 9 bases, and 9 bases stayed unmatched. The CDR3 has 15 amino acids.

This clonotype was counted a few times. The V call is TRBV16, the J call TRBJ1-6, with D tentatively TRBD1 (5 bases). In germline, CDR1 is KGHSY, CDR2 FQNENV. This CDR3 is 18 amino acids long. V was pared by 4 bases and J by 7 bases, with 23 bases between. For the CDR3, the DNA is TGTGCCAGCAGCCGCACGCGGCAGGGTACGGGGTTAAATTCACCCCTCCACTTT. Its protein product is CASSRTRQGTGLNSPLHF. Based on the CDR3 plus reference TRBV16 and TRBJ1-6, the full variable domain is GEEVAQTPKHLVRGEGQKAKLYCAPIKGHSYVFWYQQVLKNEFKFLISFQNENVFDETGMPKERFSAKCLPNSPCSLEIQATKLEDSAVYFCASSRTRQGTGLNSPLHFGNGTRLTVT.

The chain couples TRBV29-1 to TRBJ2-1, with TRBD2 matching 12 bases. Germline V lookup: CDR1 SQVTM, CDR2 ANQGSEA. This CDR3 spans 16 amino acids. V dropped 7 bases and J dropped 4; count of bases not matched to a gene: 11. In DNA form, the CDR3 reads TGCAGCGCACGAGGGGGACTAGCGGGCGGTTACAATGAGCAGTTCTTC. Protein sequence: CSARGGLAGGYNEQFF.

The chain is built from TRBV30 and TRBJ2-7; 8 bases match TRBD1. The CDR3 extends over 14 amino acids. J lost 2 bases, V lost 5 bases, and 8 bases had no gene match. Germline-derived CDR1 and CDR2 are GTSNPN and SVGIG (reference sequence). The chain's CDR3 is CAWESGQGAYEQYF. As DNA, the CDR3 is TGTGCCTGGGAATCTGGACAGGGTGCCTACGAGCAGTACTTC.

This clonotype was detected ten times or more. The chain carries TRBV30 and TRBJ2-5, with D unclear. Germline CDR1 GTSNPN, CDR2 SVGIG (reference sequence). V was shortened by 5 bases and J by 5 bases, with 6 bases between the two germline ends. This CDR3 has 10 residues. This CDR3 is CAWSRETQYF. CDR3 sequence (DNA): TGTGCCTGGTCTCGGGAGACCCAGTACTTC.